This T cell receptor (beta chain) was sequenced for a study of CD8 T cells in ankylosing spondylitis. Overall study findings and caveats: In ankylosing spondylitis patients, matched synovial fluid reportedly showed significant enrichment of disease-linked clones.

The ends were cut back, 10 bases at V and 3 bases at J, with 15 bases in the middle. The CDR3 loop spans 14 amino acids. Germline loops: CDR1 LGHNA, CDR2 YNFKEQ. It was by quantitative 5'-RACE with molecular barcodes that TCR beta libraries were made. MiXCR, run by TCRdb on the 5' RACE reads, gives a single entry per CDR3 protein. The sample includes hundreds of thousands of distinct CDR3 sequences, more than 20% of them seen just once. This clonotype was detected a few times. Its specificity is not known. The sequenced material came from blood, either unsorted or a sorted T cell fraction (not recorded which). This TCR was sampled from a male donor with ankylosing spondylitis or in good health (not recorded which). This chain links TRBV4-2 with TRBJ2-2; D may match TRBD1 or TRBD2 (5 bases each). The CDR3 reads CATSSGDHTGELFF. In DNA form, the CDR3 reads TGTGCCACCTCCTCTGGGGACCACACCGGGGAGCTGTTTTTT.